This T cell receptor beta chain is drawn from a study of blood T cell repertoires in COVID-19. The wider study: Both acute and convalescent COVID-19 samples were obtained from the United States, Italy and Spain.

This CDR3 has 15 amino acids. The V and J ends lost 3 bases and 4 bases respectively, with 12 bases between them. Germline CDR1 KGHSH, CDR2 LQKENI. Measured with immunoSEQ multiplex PCR; TCRdb has only the in-frame clones, and not every one. In the table there are about 170,000 clones, around four fifths of which are singletons. V usage is TRBV18 and J usage is TRBJ2-2; perhaps TRBD2 as D (6 bases). The specimen sequenced was peripheral blood. This receptor was identified in a woman in her sixties or seventies who had recovered from COVID-19. This chain's CDR3 is CASSPGGTPTGELFF. As DNA, the CDR3 is TGTGCCAGCTCACCGGGCGGGACCCCCACCGGGGAGCTGTTTTTT. The full variable domain, rest sourced from reference TRBV18 and TRBJ2-2, is NAGVMQNPRHLVRRRGQEARLRCSPMKGHSHVYWYRQLPEEGLKFMVYLQKENIIDESGMPKERFSAEFPKEGPSILRIQQVVRGDSAAYFCASSPGGTPTGELFFGEGSRLTVL.